This T cell receptor beta chain emerged from a study of shared clonotypes between healthy human individuals. Looking at the study overall: The composition of the donors was two women and a few men aged 18 to 49.

Profiling relied on immunoSEQ multiplex PCR, and the TCRdb table lists in-frame clones only, not all of them. The sample carries roughly 500,000 clones, about four fifths recorded once. The V end lost 0 bases, the J end lost 9 bases, and 16 bases lay between the germline ends. This CDR3 is built from 15 residues. CDR1 and CDR2 (germline): SGHRS, YFSETQ. This rearrangement joins TRBV5-1 to TRBJ2-1; D is perhaps TRBD2 (5 bases). The TCR comes from a middle-aged woman in good health. Some clones in this sample may be carry-over from other donors' samples. The sample taken for sequencing was PBMCs. The CDR3 nucleotides are TGCGCCAGCAGCTTGGCAACCGGGGTGATTGCTGAGCAGTTCTTC. Translating it yields CASSLATGVIAEQFF.